The source of this T cell receptor (beta chain) is a study of blood T cell repertoires in COVID-19. How the authors handled the data: Counts of nucleated cells, estimated from reference gene primer amplification, were obtained. TCRdb's copy holds only in-frame clones and misses some; the assay was immunoSEQ multiplex PCR. From that table come the V and J calls and clone size; the DNA was used to work out D and trimming. In the table there are 250,000 to 300,000 clones, 88% of which are singletons. Germline V lookup: CDR1 SGHDT, CDR2 YYEEEE. V lost 4 bases to trimming and J lost 7 bases; unmatched junction nucleotides: 7. This CDR3 is 13 amino acids long. Seattle participants joined during active infection and were tracked over time.

The sequence was obtained from a woman aged 30 to 39 with COVID-19, enrolled during active disease. This chain connects TRBV5-6 to TRBJ2-7; 8 bases agree with TRBD1. Sequences were obtained from peripheral blood. CDR3 in amino acids: CASSLPGGREQYF. CDR3 bases: TGTGCCAGCAGCCTACCAGGGGGCAGGGAGCAGTACTTC.